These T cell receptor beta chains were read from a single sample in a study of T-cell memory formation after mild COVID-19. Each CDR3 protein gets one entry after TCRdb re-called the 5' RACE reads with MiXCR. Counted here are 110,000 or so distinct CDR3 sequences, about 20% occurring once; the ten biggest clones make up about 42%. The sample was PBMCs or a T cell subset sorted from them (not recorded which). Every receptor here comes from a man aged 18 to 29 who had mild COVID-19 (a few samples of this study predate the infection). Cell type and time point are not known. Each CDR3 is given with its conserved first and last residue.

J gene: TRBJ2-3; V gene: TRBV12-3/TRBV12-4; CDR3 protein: CASSDRGGTDTQYF
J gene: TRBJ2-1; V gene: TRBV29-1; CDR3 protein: CSVDTGTGENEQFF
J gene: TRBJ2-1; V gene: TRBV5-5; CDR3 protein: CASSLGSGNEQFF
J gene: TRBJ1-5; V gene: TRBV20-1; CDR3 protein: CSARVDRVGQPQHF
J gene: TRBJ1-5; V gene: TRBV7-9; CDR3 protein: CASSFDPGASISNQPQHF
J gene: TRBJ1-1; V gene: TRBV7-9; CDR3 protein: CASSLPFLPVTRKNTEAFF
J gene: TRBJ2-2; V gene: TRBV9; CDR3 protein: CASRGSPGELFF
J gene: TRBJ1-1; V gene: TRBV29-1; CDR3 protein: CSAGGPTEAFF
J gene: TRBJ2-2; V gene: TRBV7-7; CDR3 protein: CASSPSGGARTGELFF
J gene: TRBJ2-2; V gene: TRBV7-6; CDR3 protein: CASSPGPPAGELFF
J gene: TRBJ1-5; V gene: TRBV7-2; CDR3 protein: CASRETEGGNQPQHF
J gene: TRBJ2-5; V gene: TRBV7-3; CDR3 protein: CASSPSGGRWETQYF
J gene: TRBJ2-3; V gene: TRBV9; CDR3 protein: CASSPGGPSTDTQYF
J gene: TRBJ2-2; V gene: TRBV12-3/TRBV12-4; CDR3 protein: CASTGSEAGELFF
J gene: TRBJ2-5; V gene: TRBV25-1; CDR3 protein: CASSEGTQYF
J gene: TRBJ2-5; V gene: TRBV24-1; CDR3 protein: CATSATAQETQYF
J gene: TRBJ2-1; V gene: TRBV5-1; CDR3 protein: CASQTSGGAFYNEQFF
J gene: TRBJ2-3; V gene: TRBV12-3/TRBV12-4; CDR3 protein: CASTNDRGDTQYF
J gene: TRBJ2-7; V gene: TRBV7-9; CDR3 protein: CASSLAGFLTEQYF
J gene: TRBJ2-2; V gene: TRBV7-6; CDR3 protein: CASSLALAGPVTGELFF
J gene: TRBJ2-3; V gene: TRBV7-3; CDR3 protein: CASSLFVAEGATDTQYF
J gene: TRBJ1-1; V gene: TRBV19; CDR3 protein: CASSIDTGGPTEAFF
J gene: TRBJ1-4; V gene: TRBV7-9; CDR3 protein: CATLGAGRNEKLFF